Shown below are 3 T cell receptor beta chains from a single sample sequenced in a study of long-term antiretroviral therapy in people with HIV (dated 2022 in TCRdb). The immunoSEQ hsTCRB v3.0 assay was used at survey level resolution to sequence the TRB variable region. TCRdb mirrors the immuneACCESS table, restricted to in-frame sequences. Some clones are absent from its copies; in checked studies, under half trace to an unresolved V gene, and the reason for the others is unknown. This sample lists some 20,000 clones; 75% to 90% were detected once. The ten largest clones capture roughly 9.3% of the sample. The sample in question was unsorted PBMCs, obtained 4.2 years after starting antiretroviral therapy. The receptors stem from a man over 45 with HIV.

J is TRBJ2-2 and V is TRBV7-2, with 11 nucleotides matching TRBD1. CDR3 length equals 17 residues. V was clipped by 5 bases and J by 5 bases; unmatched bases: 10. Per germline, CDR1 SGHTA and CDR2 FQGNSA. CDR3 sequence (DNA): TGTGCCAGCAGCACGGGACAGGGGGGAATATTTACCGGGGAGCTGTTTTTT. It is translated as CASSTGQGGIFTGELFF. The full variable domain, in which reference TRBV7-2 and TRBJ2-2 provide the parts outside the CDR3, is GAGVSQSPSNKVTEKGKDVELRCDPISGHTALYWYRQSLGQGLEFLIYFQGNSAPDKSGLPSDRFSAERTGGSVSTLTIQRTQQEDSAVYLCASSTGQGGIFTGELFFGEGSRLTVL.

The chain links TRBV11-2 to TRBJ2-3, with TRBD2 matching 13 bases. The V gene's germline CDR1 is SGHAT and CDR2 FQNNGV. The V gene end was trimmed by 5 bases and the J gene end by 3 bases; junction bases not matched to a gene: 8. The CDR3 has 17 residues. CDR3 sequence (DNA): TGTGCCAGCAGCAAAGGGACTAGCGGGGCTTTTACAGATACGCAGTATTTT. Its translation is CASSKGTSGAFTDTQYF.

This clone was counted once. The chain has TRBV27 and TRBJ1-2; the match to TRBD1 covers 8 bases. Germline CDR1 is MNHEY and CDR2 is SMNVEV (reference sequence). The CDR3 is 13 amino acids. Unmatched junction bases numbered 1, after V lost 5 bases and J lost 2 bases. The CDR3 region is CASSRDRNYGYTF. The CDR3 DNA reads TGTGCCAGCAGTCGGGACAGGAACTATGGCTACACCTTC.